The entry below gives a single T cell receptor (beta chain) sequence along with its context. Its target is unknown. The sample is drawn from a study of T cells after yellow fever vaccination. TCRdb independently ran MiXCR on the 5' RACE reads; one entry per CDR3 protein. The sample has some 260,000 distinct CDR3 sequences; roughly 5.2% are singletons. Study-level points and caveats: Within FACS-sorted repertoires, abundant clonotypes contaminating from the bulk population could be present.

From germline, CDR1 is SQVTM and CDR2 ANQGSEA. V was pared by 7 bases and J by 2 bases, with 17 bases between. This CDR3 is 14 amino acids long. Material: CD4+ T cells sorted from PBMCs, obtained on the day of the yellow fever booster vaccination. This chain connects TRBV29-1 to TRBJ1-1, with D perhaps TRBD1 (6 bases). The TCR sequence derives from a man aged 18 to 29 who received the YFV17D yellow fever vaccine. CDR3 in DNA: TGCAGCGCCCAACCGGGGGCCCCCAACACTGAAGCTTTCTTT. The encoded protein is CSAQPGAPNTEAFF.